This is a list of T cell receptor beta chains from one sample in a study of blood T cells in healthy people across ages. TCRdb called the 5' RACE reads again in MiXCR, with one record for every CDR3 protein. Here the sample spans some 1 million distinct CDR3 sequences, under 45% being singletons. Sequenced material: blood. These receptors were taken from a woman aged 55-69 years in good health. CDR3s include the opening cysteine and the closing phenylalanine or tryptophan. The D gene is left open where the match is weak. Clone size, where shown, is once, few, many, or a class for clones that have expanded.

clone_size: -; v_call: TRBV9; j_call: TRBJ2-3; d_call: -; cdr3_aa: CASSPLRGGFRTDTQYF; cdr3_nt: TGTGCCAGCAGCCCCCTTCGAGGGGGTTTCCGCACAGATACGCAGTATTTT
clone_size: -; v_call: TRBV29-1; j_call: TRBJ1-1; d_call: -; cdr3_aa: CSEESGMNTEAFF; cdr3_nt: TGCAGCGAAGAGTCGGGAATGAACACTGAAGCTTTCTTT
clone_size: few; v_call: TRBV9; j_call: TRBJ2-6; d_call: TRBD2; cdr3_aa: CASSPSGLAGSGANVLTF; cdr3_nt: TGTGCCAGCAGCCCATCGGGACTAGCAGGGTCTGGGGCCAACGTCCTGACTTTC
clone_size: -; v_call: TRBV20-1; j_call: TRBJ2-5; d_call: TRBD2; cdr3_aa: CSARGTSPFFGEQYF; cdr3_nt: TGCAGTGCTAGAGGGACTAGCCCCTTCTTTGGTGAGCAGTACTTC
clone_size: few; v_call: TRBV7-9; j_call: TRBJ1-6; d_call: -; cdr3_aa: CASSPRPDSPLHF; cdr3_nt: TGTGCCAGCAGCCCTCGACCAGATTCACCCCTCCACTTT
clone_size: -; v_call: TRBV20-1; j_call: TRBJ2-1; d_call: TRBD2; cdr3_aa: CSARQLAGSNNEQFF; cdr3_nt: TGCAGTGCTAGGCAACTAGCGGGTAGCAACAATGAGCAGTTCTTC
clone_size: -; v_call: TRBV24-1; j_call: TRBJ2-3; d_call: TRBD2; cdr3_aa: CATSETGTSPSTDTQYF; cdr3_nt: TGTGCCACCAGTGAAACCGGGACTAGTCCTAGCACAGATACGCAGTATTTT
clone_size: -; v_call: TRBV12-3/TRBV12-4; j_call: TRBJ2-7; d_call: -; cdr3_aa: CASSLVYEYEQYF; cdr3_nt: TGTGCCAGCAGTTTAGTCTATGAGTACGAGCAGTACTTC
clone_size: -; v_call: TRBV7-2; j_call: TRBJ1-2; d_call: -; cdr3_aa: CASSLDAAGDYGYTF; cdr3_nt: TGTGCCAGCAGCTTAGATGCGGCAGGAGACTATGGCTACACCTTC
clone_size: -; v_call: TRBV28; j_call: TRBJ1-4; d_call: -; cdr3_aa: CASRRGGKLFF; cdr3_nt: TGTGCCAGCAGACGGGGCGGAAAACTGTTTTTT
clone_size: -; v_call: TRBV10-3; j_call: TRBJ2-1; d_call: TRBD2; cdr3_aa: CAISESGRELGTNEQFF; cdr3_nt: TGTGCCATCAGTGAGTCGGGGAGGGAGTTGGGGACTAATGAGCAGTTCTTC
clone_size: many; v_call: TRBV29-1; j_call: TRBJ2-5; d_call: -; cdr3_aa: CSARLVGETQYF; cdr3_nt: TGCAGCGCCAGACTAGTTGGCGAGACCCAGTACTTC
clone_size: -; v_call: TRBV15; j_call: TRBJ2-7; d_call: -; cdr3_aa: CATSRGGSGEQYF; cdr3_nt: TGTGCCACCAGCAGAGGGGGATCTGGGGAGCAGTACTTC
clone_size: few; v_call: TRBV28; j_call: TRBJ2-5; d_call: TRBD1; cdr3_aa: CASSSAGTGIQETQYF; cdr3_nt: TGTGCCAGCAGTTCTGCGGGGACAGGGATCCAAGAGACCCAGTACTTC
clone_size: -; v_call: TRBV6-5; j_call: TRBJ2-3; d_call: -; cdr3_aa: CASRKGTLATDTQYF; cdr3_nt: TGTGCCAGCAGAAAGGGGACCCTAGCCACAGATACGCAGTATTTT
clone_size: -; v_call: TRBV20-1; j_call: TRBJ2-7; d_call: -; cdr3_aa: CSATPRARGYEQYF; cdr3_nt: TGCAGTGCTACCCCGAGAGCCAGGGGTTACGAGCAGTACTTC
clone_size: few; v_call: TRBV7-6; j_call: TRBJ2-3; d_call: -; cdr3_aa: CASSSALRTDSTDTQYF; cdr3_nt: TGTGCCAGCAGCTCAGCGCTGCGGACAGACTCCACAGATACGCAGTATTTT
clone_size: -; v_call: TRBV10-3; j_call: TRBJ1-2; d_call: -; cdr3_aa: CAITDKGLYGYTF; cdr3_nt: TGTGCCATCACCGACAAGGGGCTCTATGGCTACACCTTC
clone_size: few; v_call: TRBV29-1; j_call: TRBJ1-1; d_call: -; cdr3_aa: CSVARDHTEAFF; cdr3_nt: TGCAGCGTTGCGAGGGATCACACTGAAGCTTTCTTT
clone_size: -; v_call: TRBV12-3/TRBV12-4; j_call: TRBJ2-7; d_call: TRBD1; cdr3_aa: CASSFAMDRFYEQYF; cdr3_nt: TGTGCCAGCAGTTTTGCAATGGACAGGTTCTACGAGCAGTACTTC
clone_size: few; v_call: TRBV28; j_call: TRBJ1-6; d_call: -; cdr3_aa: CASSSFTGLNSPLHF; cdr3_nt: TGTGCCAGCAGTTCATTTACAGGCTTAAATTCACCCCTCCACTTT
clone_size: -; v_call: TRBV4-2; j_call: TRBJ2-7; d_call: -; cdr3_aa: CASSQAPDPLLYEQYF; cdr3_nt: TGTGCCAGCAGCCAAGCCCCCGACCCGCTACTTTACGAGCAGTACTTC
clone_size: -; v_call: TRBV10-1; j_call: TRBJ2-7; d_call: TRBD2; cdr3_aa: CASSRGGTSSYEQYF; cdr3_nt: TGCGCCAGCAGTCGCGGGGGTACGAGCTCCTACGAGCAGTACTTC
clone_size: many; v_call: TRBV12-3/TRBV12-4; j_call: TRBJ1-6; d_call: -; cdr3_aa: CASSDRLWAYNSPLHF; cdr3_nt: TGTGCCAGCAGTGATCGGTTGTGGGCCTATAATTCACCCCTCCACTTT
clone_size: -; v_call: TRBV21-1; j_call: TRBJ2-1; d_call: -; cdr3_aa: CASSTAGPLSSYNEQFF; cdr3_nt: TGTGCCAGCAGCACGGCAGGACCCCTGAGCTCCTACAATGAGCAGTTCTTC
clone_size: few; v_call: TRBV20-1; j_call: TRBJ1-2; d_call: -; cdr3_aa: CSARDLGARYGYTF; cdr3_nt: TGCAGTGCTAGAGATCTGGGGGCGCGCTATGGCTACACCTTC
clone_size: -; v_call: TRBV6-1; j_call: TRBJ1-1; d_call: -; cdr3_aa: CASTGQIMNTEAFF; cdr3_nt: TGTGCCAGCACCGGACAGATTATGAACACTGAAGCTTTCTTT
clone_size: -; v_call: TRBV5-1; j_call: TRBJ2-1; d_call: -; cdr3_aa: CASSRASGAGGNEQFF; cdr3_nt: TGCGCCAGCAGCCGCGCGTCCGGGGCAGGAGGCAATGAGCAGTTCTTC
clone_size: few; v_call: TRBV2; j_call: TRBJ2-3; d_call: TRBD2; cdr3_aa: CASSDGLAGSSTDTQYF; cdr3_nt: TGTGCCAGCAGTGATGGGCTAGCGGGTTCTAGCACAGATACGCAGTATTTT
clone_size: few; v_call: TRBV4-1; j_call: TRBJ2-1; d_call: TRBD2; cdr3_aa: CASSPREGGHREQFF; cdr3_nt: TGCGCCAGCAGCCCTAGGGAGGGCGGGCACCGTGAGCAGTTCTTC
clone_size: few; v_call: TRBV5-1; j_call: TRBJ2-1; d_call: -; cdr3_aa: CATRRSSADNEQFF; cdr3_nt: TGCGCCACCCGGCGGTCTAGCGCAGACAATGAGCAGTTCTTC
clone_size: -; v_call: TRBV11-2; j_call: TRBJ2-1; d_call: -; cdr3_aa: CASSQIKLRYNEQFF; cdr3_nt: TGTGCCAGCAGCCAAATAAAATTGCGCTACAATGAGCAGTTCTTC
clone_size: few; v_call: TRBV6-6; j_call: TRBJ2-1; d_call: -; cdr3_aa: CASSYRDFTRNEQFF; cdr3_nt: TGTGCCAGCAGTTACAGGGACTTTACTAGGAATGAGCAGTTCTTC
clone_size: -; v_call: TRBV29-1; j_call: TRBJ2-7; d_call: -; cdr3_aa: CSVEMVGSYEQYF; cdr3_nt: TGCAGCGTTGAAATGGTGGGGTCCTACGAGCAGTACTTC
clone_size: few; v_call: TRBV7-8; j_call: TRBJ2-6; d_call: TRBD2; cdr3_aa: CASSKTSGDSGANVLTF; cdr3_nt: TGTGCCAGCAGCAAGACTAGCGGGGACTCTGGGGCCAACGTCCTGACTTTC
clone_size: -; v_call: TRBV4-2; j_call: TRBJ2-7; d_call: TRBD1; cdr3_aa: CASSQNRGSYEQYF; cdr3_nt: TGTGCCAGCAGCCAGAACAGGGGCTCCTACGAGCAGTACTTC
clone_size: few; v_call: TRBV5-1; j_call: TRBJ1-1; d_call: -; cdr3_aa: CASSLTGGDAFF; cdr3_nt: TGCGCCAGCAGCTTGACAGGAGGGGACGCTTTCTTT
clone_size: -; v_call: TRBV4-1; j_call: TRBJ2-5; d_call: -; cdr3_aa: CASSQEGGRSQETQYF; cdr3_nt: TGCGCCAGCAGCCAAGAAGGAGGCCGAAGCCAAGAGACCCAGTACTTC
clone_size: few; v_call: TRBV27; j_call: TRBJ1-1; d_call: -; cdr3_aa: CASRTANTEAFF; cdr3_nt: TGTGCCAGCCGGACGGCGAACACTGAAGCTTTCTTT
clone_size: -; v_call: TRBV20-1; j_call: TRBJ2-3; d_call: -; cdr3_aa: CSARGGPTDTQYF; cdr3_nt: TGCAGTGCTAGAGGGGGACCTACAGATACGCAGTATTTT
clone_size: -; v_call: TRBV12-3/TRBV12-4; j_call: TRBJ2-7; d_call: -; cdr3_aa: CASRGWGYEQYF; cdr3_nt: TGTGCCAGCAGAGGATGGGGATACGAGCAGTACTTC
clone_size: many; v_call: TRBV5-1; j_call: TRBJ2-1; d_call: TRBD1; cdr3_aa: CASSPGQGSYNEQFF; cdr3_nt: TGCGCCAGCAGCCCCGGACAGGGATCCTACAATGAGCAGTTCTTC
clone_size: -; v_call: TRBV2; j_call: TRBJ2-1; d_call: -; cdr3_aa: CASREGPPAKFF; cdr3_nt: TGTGCCAGCAGAGAGGGACCGCCCGCGAAGTTCTTC
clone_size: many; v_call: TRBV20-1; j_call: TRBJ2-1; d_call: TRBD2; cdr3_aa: CSAPLAGEGRQQFF; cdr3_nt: TGCAGTGCCCCACTAGCGGGAGAGGGTCGACAACAGTTCTTC
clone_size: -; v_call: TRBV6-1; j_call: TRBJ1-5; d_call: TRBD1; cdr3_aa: CASSIGTGSYSNQPQHF; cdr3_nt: TGTGCCAGCAGTATAGGGACAGGGTCCTATAGCAATCAGCCCCAGCATTTT
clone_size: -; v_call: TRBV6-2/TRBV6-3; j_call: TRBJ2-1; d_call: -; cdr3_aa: CASSYIGGPYNEQFF; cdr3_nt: TGTGCCAGCAGTTATATCGGGGGGCCCTACAATGAGCAGTTCTTC
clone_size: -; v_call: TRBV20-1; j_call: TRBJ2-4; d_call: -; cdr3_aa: CSAGRQLAKNVQYF; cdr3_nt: TGCAGTGCGGGGAGACAGCTAGCCAAAAACGTTCAGTACTTC
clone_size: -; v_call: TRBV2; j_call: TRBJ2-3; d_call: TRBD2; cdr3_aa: CASSVSGRAADTQYF; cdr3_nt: TGTGCCAGCAGTGTTAGCGGGAGGGCCGCAGATACGCAGTATTTT
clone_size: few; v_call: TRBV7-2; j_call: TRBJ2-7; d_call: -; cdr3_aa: CASSSRAGYEQYF; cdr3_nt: TGTGCCAGCAGCTCCAGGGCTGGCTACGAGCAGTACTTC
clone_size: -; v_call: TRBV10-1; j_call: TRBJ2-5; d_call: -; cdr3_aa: CASSDPGLGTQYF; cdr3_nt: TGCGCCAGCAGTGACCCCGGGTTAGGGACCCAGTACTTC
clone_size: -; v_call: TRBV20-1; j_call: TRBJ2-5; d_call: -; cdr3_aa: CSARVSEGTETQYF; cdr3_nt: TGCAGTGCTAGAGTCTCGGAGGGAACGGAGACCCAGTACTTC
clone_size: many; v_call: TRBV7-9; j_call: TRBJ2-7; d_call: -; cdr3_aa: CASSLLQSYEQYF; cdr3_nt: TGTGCCAGCAGCTTATTACAGTCCTACGAGCAGTACTTC
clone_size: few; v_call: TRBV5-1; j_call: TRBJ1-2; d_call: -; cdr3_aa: CASSPNPTDSYGYTF; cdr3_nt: TGCGCCAGCAGCCCAAACCCGACAGACTCTTATGGCTACACCTTC
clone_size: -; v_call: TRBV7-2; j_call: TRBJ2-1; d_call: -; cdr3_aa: CASSLVYSTYNEQFF; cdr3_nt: TGTGCCAGCAGCTTAGTGTACTCGACCTACAATGAGCAGTTCTTC
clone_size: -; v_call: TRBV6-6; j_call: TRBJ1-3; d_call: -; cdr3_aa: CASSYYVSMGNTIYF; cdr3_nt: TGTGCCAGCAGTTACTACGTCAGTATGGGAAACACCATATATTTT
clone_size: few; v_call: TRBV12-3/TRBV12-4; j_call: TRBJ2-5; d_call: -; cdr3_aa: CASSLSGERETQYF; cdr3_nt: TGTGCCAGCAGTTTATCAGGGGAACGAGAGACCCAGTACTTC
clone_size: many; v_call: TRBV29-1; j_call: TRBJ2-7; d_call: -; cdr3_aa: CSVPPMDGGCYYEQYF; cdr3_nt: TGCAGCGTTCCCCCAATGGACGGGGGCTGCTACTACGAGCAGTACTTC
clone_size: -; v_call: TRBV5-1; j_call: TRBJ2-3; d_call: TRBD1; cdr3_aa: CASSLGQGAFDTQYF; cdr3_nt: TGCGCCAGCAGCTTGGGACAGGGGGCGTTTGATACGCAGTATTTT
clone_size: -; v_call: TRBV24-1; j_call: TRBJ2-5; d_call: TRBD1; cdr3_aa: CATSPGQGALEETQYF; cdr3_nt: TGTGCCACCAGTCCAGGACAGGGGGCTTTGGAGGAGACCCAGTACTTC